The TCR beta chain described here comes from a study of T cell repertoires in cytomegalovirus infection. Study as a whole: HLA-B-restricted CMV epitopes that are well studied were used alongside recently identified HLA-C-restricted ones. Matching HLA type, along with CMV infection, was indicated by public TCR beta signatures.

The CDR3 is 11 residues long. Between the trimmed V and J ends, which lost 3 bases and 8 bases, there was a span of 5 bases. Germline assignment: CDR1 LNHDA and CDR2 SQIVND (reference sequence). In TCRdb, the reads were re-called with MiXCR into one record per CDR3 protein. The data hold some 120,000 distinct CDR3 sequences, with 32% observed a single time. Study outcomes and limitations: Summed frequency of public TCR beta families distinguished CMV carriers with the relevant HLA. There were HLA-C-restricted CMV-specific TCR beta clonotypes dominating the ex vivo response.

Comments on this clonotype: Its antigen is unknown.

The V call is TRBV19, the J call TRBJ2-1; weak D call: TRBD1 (5 bases). Sample: CD8+ T cells from cultured PBMCs, taken from culture after CMV antigen stimulation. The sequence was obtained from a human donor in good health (CMV status not recorded). Some clones in this sample may be carry-over from other donors' samples. The CDR3 loop is CASSIRDEQFF. Written as DNA, the CDR3 is TGTGCCAGTAGTATCAGGGATGAGCAGTTCTTC.